This TCR beta chain comes out of a study of blood T cells in healthy people across ages (dated by TCRdb to the mid-2010s). About the study as a whole: In model experiments, template switching captured about one uniquely barcoded TCR beta cDNA molecule for every two T cells. Using deep sequencing normalized with unique cDNA molecular identifiers, the study measured how TCR beta repertoire diversity changes with age. Donors were grouped into four age groups: young (average 16 years), middle-aged (approximately 41), aged (around 60) and long-lived (just over 80). Donors of different ages were randomly distributed across sequencing lanes to avoid experimental bias. Using the same blood draw, the study looked at two additional independent replicas of 1 million unique cDNA reads for two donors, one aged 18 to 30 and the other aged 80 or older.

The approximately 40 donors, aged 6 to 90 years, were systemically healthy Caucasian individuals from Russia. About 10 milliliters of peripheral blood were drawn from each donor into EDTA-treated Vacutainer tubes. Ficoll-Paque density-gradient centrifugation was used to isolate PBMCs, with at least 6 million obtained per sample. Trizol reagent was used to extract total RNA from the PBMCs, yielding at least 5.5 micrograms per sample. The percentages of naive CD45RAhigh/CD27high T cells were determined by flow cytometry on a PBMC aliquot from every donor. The library was prepared using 5' RACE. The reads were generated on an Illumina HiSeq 2500. The second PCR ran for about 6 to 12 cycles and used a J-beta primer mix along with a sample-barcoded 5' primer. A unique molecular identifier was introduced onto each TCR beta cDNA molecule by a template-switch 5' adaptor carrying 12 random nucleotides. Each sample yielded at least 2.5 million CDR3-containing paired-end reads. All of the RNA was converted into first-strand cDNA using the Mint cDNA synthesis kit, with a TRBC-specific oligonucleotide serving as the primer. All cDNA was treated with uracil-DNA glycosylase and then went through a first 18-cycle PCR with the universal primers M1SS and BC2_uni_R. The original methods were these. For normalization, 1 million high-quality reads, each with a distinct molecular identifier, were randomly selected from each sample. Instead of being binned into consensus sequences, reads with shared molecular identifiers were discarded. MiTCR, run with a Q25 quality threshold and the strictest error-elimination algorithm, handled CDR3 identification, clonotype clustering and error correction. A nonparametric unseen species model with Euler transformation was used to estimate lower-bound total TCR beta diversity. In-frame beta chains were kept once TCRdb had trimmed the public reads at Q25 with fastp and called clones with MiXCR. Rows are unified per CDR3 protein, each entry keeping the most common DNA and genes. Here the V and J calls rest on TCRdb's processing, not on the authors' analysis. Here the sample has about 1.6 million distinct CDR3 sequences; about 35% occur a single time. Clones ranked in the top ten supply 10% to 12% of the sample.

Measured from the cysteine to the phenylalanine, the CDR3 is 15 residues long. The entry retains the CDR3 DNA only, 45 bases that are in frame from base 1. V is clipped by 0 bases and J by 7 bases, and the sequence between their germline boundaries is 15 bases long. From a lookup of the germline V gene, CDR1 and CDR2 are LGHNA and YNFKEQ. Paper-wide results and their limitations: Observed TCR beta diversity per million T cells fell roughly linearly with age, and a significant reduction was already apparent by age roughly 40. Since profiling was done on bulk unsorted PBMCs, naive and antigen-experienced compartments could not be conclusively compared. Observed TCR beta diversity correlated strongly with the percentage of naive T cells measured by flow cytometry. Because the CMV infection status of the donors was unknown, age-related changes in expanded clonotypes may potentially have been confounded. Estimates of total diversity from one million sequenced T cells were regarded as lower bounds and underestimates. Compared with the aged group, more naive CD4+ T cells, fewer expanded clones and increased TCR diversity were shown by the long-lived group, suggesting age selection.

This clonotype has only a few counts. Its recognized antigen is unknown. The record has no base qualities; no much larger clone is one base away. This TCR derives from a woman aged 25 to 39 in good health. Sequenced material: blood. Recombination linked TRBV4-2 to TRBJ1-2; no confident D gene assignment can be made. This receptor has the CDR3 CASSQDLVSFIGYTF. The DNA sequence is as follows: TGTGCCAGCAGCCAAGACTTAGTTTCATTTATTGGCTACACCTTC.